Listed below are T cell receptor beta chains from one sample, sequenced in a study of shared clonotypes between healthy human individuals. The repertoire was sequenced with immunoSEQ multiplex PCR; TCRdb's copy has only in-frame clones and lacks some. The profile covers about 380,000 clones, with 90% to 97% appearing a single time and around 0.32% taken by the ten largest. Sequenced input: memory CD8+ T cells sorted from blood. The receptors derive from a man under 40 in good health. Both conserved end residues are trimmed from each CDR3. The order of the fields is J gene, V gene, CDR3 protein.

TRBJ1-6 TRBV10-1 ASSKRACRSPLH
TRBJ2-1 TRBV28 ASSPRKGGDNEQF
TRBJ2-7 TRBV5-4 ASSWPGADYEQY
TRBJ2-3 TRBV7-9 ASSFSGGATDTQY
TRBJ2-3 TRBV5-4 ASGASTDTQY
TRBJ2-5 TRBV18 ASSPVPQETQY
TRBJ2-7 TRBV5-5 ASSLGARTSGYEQY
TRBJ2-7 TRBV9 ASSVGAGAREQY
TRBJ1-4 TRBV7-8 ASSRGGANEKLF
TRBJ2-3 TRBV9 ASSVESGRAQY
TRBJ1-5 TRBV7-6 ASSLTPGRNQPQH
TRBJ2-3 TRBV6-5 ASQEVFTDTQY
TRBJ2-6 TRBV7-3 ASSLSSGANVLT
TRBJ2-7 TRBV9 ASSPRPGLAESYEQY
TRBJ2-7 TRBV5-1 ASSLISDEQY
TRBJ2-1 TRBV10-1 ASSDKGRNEQF
TRBJ1-4 TRBV5-4 ASSLGQGGEKLF
TRBJ2-5 TRBV2 ATATLGETQY
TRBJ2-7 TRBV28 ASQTSGRDEQY
TRBJ2-5 TRBV2 ASSATGTDKETQY
TRBJ2-1 TRBV19 ASSTLELAGAYNEQF
TRBJ2-1 TRBV27 ASSLGRSQSRNEQF
TRBJ2-7 TRBV4-2 ASSQEAGGSYEQY
TRBJ1-2 TRBV11-2 ASSLFIGGLEDNYGYT
TRBJ1-4 TRBV12-2 ASRLAQRGLNEKLF
TRBJ2-3 TRBV10-3 AISESDTQY
TRBJ1-1 TRBV27 ASRLTGNTEAF
TRBJ1-5 TRBV10-3 AISDTYSNQPQH
TRBJ2-5 TRBV5-6 ASSLGGLAGGSETQY
TRBJ1-3 TRBV7-9 ASSLVLGQGAMGNTIY
TRBJ1-5 TRBV19 ASTPGRGAFQPQH
TRBJ2-7 TRBV28 ASRQSYEQY
TRBJ2-7 TRBV7-2 ASSLVSGQGYEQY
TRBJ2-1 TRBV19 ASTPPGLLGEQF
TRBJ1-5 TRBV28 ASSLGGAHGGNQPQH
TRBJ2-1 TRBV5-1 ASSLDAWGLAVMEQF
TRBJ1-2 TRBV28 ASNANYGYT
TRBJ1-2 TRBV19 ASSITDVRNYGYT
TRBJ2-1 TRBV28 ASSLATSGRAGEQF
TRBJ1-1 TRBV5-6 ASSPYTNTEAF
TRBJ2-3 TRBV25-1 ASSRGLAGGTDTQY
TRBJ2-1 TRBV2 ASSTTSGSHNEQF
TRBJ2-3 TRBV5-1 ASSLRDSTSDTQY
TRBJ2-3 TRBV5-1 ASSASGRAWTDTQY
TRBJ2-7 TRBV5-1 ASSLFDREINEQY
TRBJ2-5 TRBV30 AWNRGGGSETQY
TRBJ2-2 TRBV2 ASTRVLGLAGGRIGELF
TRBJ1-1 TRBV14 ASSPGGVEAF
TRBJ2-2 TRBV20-1 RKQNTGELF
TRBJ2-7 TRBV5-1 ASSLAGGAYEQY
TRBJ1-3 TRBV5-6 ASSFGRFSGNTIY